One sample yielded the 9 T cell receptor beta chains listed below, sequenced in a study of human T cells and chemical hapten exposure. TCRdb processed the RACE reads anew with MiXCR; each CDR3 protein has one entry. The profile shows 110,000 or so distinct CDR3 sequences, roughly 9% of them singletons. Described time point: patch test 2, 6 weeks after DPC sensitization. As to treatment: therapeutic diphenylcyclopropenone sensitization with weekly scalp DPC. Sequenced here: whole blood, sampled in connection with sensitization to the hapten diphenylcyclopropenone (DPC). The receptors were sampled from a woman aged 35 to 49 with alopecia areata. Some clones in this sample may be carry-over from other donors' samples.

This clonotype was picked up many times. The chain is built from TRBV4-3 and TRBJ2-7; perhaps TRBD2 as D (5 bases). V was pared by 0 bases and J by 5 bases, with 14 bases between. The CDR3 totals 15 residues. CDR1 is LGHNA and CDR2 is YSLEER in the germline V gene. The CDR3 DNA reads TGCGCCAGCAGCCAAGATCATAGAGGGCGGGACGAGCAGTACTTC. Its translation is CASSQDHRGRDEQYF.

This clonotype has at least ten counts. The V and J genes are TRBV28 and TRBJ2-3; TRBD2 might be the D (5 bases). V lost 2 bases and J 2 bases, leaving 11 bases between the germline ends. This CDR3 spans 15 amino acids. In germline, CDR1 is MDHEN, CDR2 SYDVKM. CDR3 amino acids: CASSLRLLTTDTQYF. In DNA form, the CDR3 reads TGTGCCAGCAGTTTAAGACTACTTACCACAGATACGCAGTATTTT. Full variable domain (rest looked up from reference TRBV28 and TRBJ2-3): DVKVTQSSRYLVKRTGEKVFLECVQDMDHENMFWYRQDPGLGLRLIYFSYDVKMKEKGDIPEGYSVSREKKERFSLILESASTNQTSMYLCASSLRLLTTDTQYFGPGTRLTVL.

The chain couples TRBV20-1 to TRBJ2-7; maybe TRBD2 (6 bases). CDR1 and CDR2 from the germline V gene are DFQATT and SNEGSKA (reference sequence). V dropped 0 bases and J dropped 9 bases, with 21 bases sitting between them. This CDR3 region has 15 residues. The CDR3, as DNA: TGCAGTGCTAGAGATGCAGCGGAGGGACTTGGGACGCAGTACTTC. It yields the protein CSARDAAEGLGTQYF.

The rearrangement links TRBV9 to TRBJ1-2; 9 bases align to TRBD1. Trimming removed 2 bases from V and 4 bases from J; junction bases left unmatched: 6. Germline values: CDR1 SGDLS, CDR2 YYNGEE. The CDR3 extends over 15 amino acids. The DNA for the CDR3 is TGTGCCAGCAGCGTTTCTTACAGGGGGCTCTATGGCTACACCTTC. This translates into CASSVSYRGLYGYTF. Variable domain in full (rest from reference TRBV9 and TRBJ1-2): DSGVTQTPKHLITATGQRVTLRCSPRSGDLSVYWYQQSLDQGLQFLIQYYNGEERAKGNILERFSAQQFPDLHSELNLSSLELGDSALYFCASSVSYRGLYGYTFGSGTRLTVV.

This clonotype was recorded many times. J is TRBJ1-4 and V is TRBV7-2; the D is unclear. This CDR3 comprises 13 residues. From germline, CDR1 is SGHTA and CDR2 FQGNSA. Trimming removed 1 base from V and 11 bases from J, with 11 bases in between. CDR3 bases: TGTGCCAGCAGCTTAGGTCCGGAATTGAAACTGTTTTTT. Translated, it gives CASSLGPELKLFF.

CDR3 loop: CASKALEVWETQYF. The DNA for the CDR3 is TGTGCCAGCAAAGCCCTGGAGGTTTGGGAGACCCAGTACTTC. This chain links TRBV6-2 or TRBV6-3 with TRBJ2-5; tentative D call: TRBD2 (5 bases). CDR1 MNHEY and CDR2 SVGEGT come from the germline V gene. Trimming shortened V by 7 bases and J by 5 bases, and 17 bases separated the two germline ends. The CDR3 totals 14 residues.

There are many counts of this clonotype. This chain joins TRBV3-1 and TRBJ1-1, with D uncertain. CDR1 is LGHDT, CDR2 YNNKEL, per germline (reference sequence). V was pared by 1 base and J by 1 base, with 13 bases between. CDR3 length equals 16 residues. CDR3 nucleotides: TGTGCCAGCAGCCAAGCTAATAGGAACACGAACACTGAAGCTTTCTTT. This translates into CASSQANRNTNTEAFF.

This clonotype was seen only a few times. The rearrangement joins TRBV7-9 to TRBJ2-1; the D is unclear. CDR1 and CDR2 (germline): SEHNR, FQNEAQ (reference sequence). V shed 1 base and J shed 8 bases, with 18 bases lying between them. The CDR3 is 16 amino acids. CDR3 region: CASSLEGPPEYYEQFF. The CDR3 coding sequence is TGTGCCAGCAGCTTAGAAGGGCCGCCTGAGTACTATGAGCAGTTCTTC.

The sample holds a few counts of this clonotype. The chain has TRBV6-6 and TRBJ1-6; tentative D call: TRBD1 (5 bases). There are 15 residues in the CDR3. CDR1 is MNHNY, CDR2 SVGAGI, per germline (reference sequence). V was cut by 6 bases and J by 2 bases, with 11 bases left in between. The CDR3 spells CASSPDRAYNSPLHF. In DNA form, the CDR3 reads TGTGCCAGCAGCCCCGACAGAGCCTATAATTCACCCCTCCACTTT.